The subject of this entry is one TCR beta chain. Its antigen is as yet unknown. The data belong to a study of cytomegalovirus exposure and HLA in healthy donors. General study points: According to the study, roughly 180 TCR beta chains were cytomegalovirus-associated.

With V trimmed by 0 bases and J by 5 bases, 7 bases remained unmatched. This CDR3 comprises 17 residues. Germline loops: CDR1 SGHRS, CDR2 YFSETQ. 60 Vbeta and 13 Jbeta primers were used in PCR. Clones were sequenced by immunoSEQ multiplex PCR, and TCRdb holds only the in-frame ones, with some missing. This sample has roughly 250,000 clones, with roughly 70% found just once. The TCR comes from a female donor in good health and CMV-seronegative. Sequencing was done on a sample of PBMCs. This chain joins TRBV5-1 and TRBJ2-1; 11 bases are shared with TRBD1. CDR3 loop: CASSLGPGQGANNEQFF. The CDR3 DNA is TGCGCCAGCAGCTTGGGACCCGGACAGGGGGCTAACAATGAGCAGTTCTTC.